This T cell receptor (beta chain) was obtained from a study of PD-1 blockade in classical Hodgkin lymphoma. All trial patients relapsed after autologous stem cell transplantation. TCRdb's table, derived via immunoSEQ multiplex PCR, lists solely in-frame clones and lacks some. This table holds roughly 60,000 clones, about nine tenths found once. The germline V and J ends were trimmed by 7 bases and 2 bases, with 12 bases remaining between them. Germline V CDR1 and CDR2: MNHNS, SASEGT. The CDR3 totals 14 residues. This chain uses TRBV6-1 with TRBJ1-3; possibly TRBD1 for D (6 bases). Sequenced material: peripheral blood mononuclear cells (PBMCs), taken at baseline. This receptor was identified in a human donor with classical Hodgkin lymphoma. CDR3 nucleotide sequence: TGTGCCAGCATCCAGGGGTTTCCTGGAAACACCATATATTTT. It translates to CASIQGFPGNTIYF.